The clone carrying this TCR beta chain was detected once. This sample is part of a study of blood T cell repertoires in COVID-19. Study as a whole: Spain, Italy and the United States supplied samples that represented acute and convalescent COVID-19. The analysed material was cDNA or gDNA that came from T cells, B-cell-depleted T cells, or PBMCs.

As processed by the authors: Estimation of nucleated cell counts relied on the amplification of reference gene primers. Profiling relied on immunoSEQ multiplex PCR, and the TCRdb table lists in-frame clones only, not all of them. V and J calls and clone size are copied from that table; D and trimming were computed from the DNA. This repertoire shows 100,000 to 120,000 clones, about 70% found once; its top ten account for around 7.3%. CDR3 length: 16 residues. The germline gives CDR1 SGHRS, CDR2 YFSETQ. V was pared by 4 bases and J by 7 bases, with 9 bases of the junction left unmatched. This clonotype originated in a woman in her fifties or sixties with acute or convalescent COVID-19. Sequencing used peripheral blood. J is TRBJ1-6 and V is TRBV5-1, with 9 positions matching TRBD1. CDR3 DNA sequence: TGCGCCAGCAGCGCTTCGACAGGGGGGGACAATTCACCCCTCCACTTT. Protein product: CASSASTGGDNSPLHF.